The sequence of this TCR beta chain was determined in a study of T cells after yellow fever vaccination. Study information: Preparation used SMART-Seq v4 Ultra Low Input for the low-cell-number fractions.

Germline-derived CDR1 and CDR2 are MNHEY and SVGAGI. Trimming removed 2 bases from V and 3 bases from J; junction bases left unmatched: 13. This CDR3 is built from 18 residues. Researchers made TCR cDNA using 5'RACE template switching, and this step added a universal primer site and UMIs. A single record per CDR3 protein comes from TCRdb applying MiXCR to the 5' RACE reads. The sample contains about 330,000 distinct CDR3 sequences, roughly 4.3% of which appear only once. This clonotype has at least ten counts. The antigen remains unidentified. Study-level results: Clones that expanded after primary vaccination mostly reappeared after the booster (96% CD4, approximately 85% CD8).

Sequences were derived from PBMCs, sampled 5 days after the yellow fever booster vaccination. V usage is TRBV6-5 and J usage is TRBJ1-2; 9 bases fit TRBD1. This receptor was taken from a man aged 18-30 years who received the YFV17D yellow fever vaccine. The CDR3 sequence is CASSYRVSGQGFDYGYTF. DNA of the CDR3: TGTGCCAGCAGTTACAGAGTTAGTGGACAGGGGTTTGACTATGGCTACACCTTC.